This TCR beta chain is drawn from a study of shared clonotypes between healthy human individuals. The assay was immunoSEQ multiplex PCR, and TCRdb's table has in-frame clones only and misses some. Of approximately 2,200,000 clones in the sample, under 95% were seen once. The naive CD8 fraction comprised CD45RO-negative cells positively selected for CCR7 and excluded terminally differentiated effector memory CD45RA+ cells. This TCR was sampled from a man between 18 and 35 years old in good health. Some clones in this sample may be carry-over from other donors' samples. Sequences were obtained from naive CD8+ T cells from PBMCs.

The CDR3 bases are TGTGCCAGCAGCGTAGTAGCCGAGGACAGGGTTGGCTATGGCTACACCTTC. Its translation: CASSVVAEDRVGYGYTF. The rearrangement links TRBV9 to TRBJ1-2, with 8 positions matching TRBD1. Germline V gives CDR1 SGDLS, CDR2 YYNGEE. The CDR3 is 17 amino acids. The ends lost 0 bases at V and 4 bases at J; junction bases unmatched: 11.